This TCR beta chain appears in the sequencing data of a study of CD8+ T cells in alopecia areata. RNA was isolated and reverse transcribed to cDNA, the sequencing template. The data were produced by immunoSEQ multiplex PCR, yet TCRdb's version contains in-frame clones alone and is incomplete. The repertoire holds some 150,000 clones, with roughly 61% as singletons. Germline CDR1 SEHNR, CDR2 FQNEAQ (reference sequence). The CDR3 is made up of 12 amino acids. V was shortened by 5 bases and J by 5 bases, with 9 bases between the two germline ends. This clone showed up just a few times. The sequence derives from a human donor with alopecia areata. The chain combines TRBV7-9 with TRBJ2-5; D call uncertain. Sequenced here: CD4+ T cells sorted from blood, sampled at week 0. The CDR3 region is CASSLVRETQYF. In nucleotides, the CDR3 is TGTGCCAGCAGCCTTGTACGGGAGACCCAGTACTTC.